The 25 T cell receptor beta chains below come from one sample, sequenced in a study of T cell responses to AZD1222 COVID-19 vaccine. Measured with immunoSEQ multiplex PCR; TCRdb has only the in-frame clones, and not every one. Of around 67,000 clones listed, around 83% are singletons. This specimen consisted of peripheral blood, obtained on day 0 of AZD1222 vaccination. These TCRs come from an adult in good health.

V is TRBV7-2 and J is TRBJ2-3, with TRBD2 identical over 8 bases. The germline V gene encodes CDR1 SGHTA and CDR2 FQGNSA. The V gene end was trimmed by 5 bases and the J gene end by 3 bases; junction bases not matched to a gene: 7. CDR3 length equals 15 residues. CDR3 nucleotide sequence: TGTGCCAGCAGCCGGAGCGGGGGCGTAACAGATACGCAGTATTTT. Translated: CASSRSGGVTDTQYF.

The CDR3 loop is CASSGGGHSNQPQHF. The CDR3 nucleotides are TGTGCCAGCAGTGGGGGGGGGCATAGCAATCAGCCCCAGCATTTT. The chain combines TRBV7-2 with TRBJ1-5; tentative D call: TRBD1 (6 bases). The CDR3 totals 15 residues. The V gene lost 6 bases and the J gene lost 0 bases, with 12 bases spanning the gap. Germline assignment: CDR1 SGHTA and CDR2 FQGNSA.

The chain has TRBV23-1 and TRBJ1-3; no clear D gene. TRBV23-1 is an ORF; its function is uncertain. V was pared by 4 bases and J by 2 bases, with 15 bases between. CDR3 length: 16 residues. The CDR3 nucleotides read TGCGCCAGCAGTCCGCCGGACTGCGAACCTGGAAACACCATATATTTT. It is translated as CASSPPDCEPGNTIYF.

This clone appeared once. The chain is built from TRBV3-1 (or the pseudogene TRBV3-2) and TRBJ1-4; the D is unclear. The germline gives CDR1 LGHDT, CDR2 YNNKEL (reference sequence). Trimming cost V 1 base and J 4 bases, with 13 bases left between them. The CDR3 is 16 residues long. CDR3 sequence (DNA): TGTGCCAGCAGCCAAGTATTAACAGCTCATAATGAAAAACTGTTTTTT. Translation: CASSQVLTAHNEKLFF.

This clone was observed once. The chain joins TRBV15 to TRBJ2-5, with unresolved D. Germline V CDR1 and CDR2: LNHNV, YYDKDF (reference sequence). This CDR3 comprises 14 residues. V shed 7 bases and J shed 5 bases, with 17 bases lying between them. The CDR3 DNA is TGTGCCACCACCCCGATCCGGAGCGTTGAGACCCAGTACTTC. This encodes CATTPIRSVETQYF.

The chain combines TRBV29-1 with TRBJ2-7; either TRBD1 or TRBD2 may fit D (6 bases each). Germline V lookup: CDR1 SQVTM, CDR2 ANQGSEA. The V gene lost 6 bases and the J gene lost 5 bases, with 26 bases spanning the gap. The CDR3 extends over 16 amino acids. In DNA, the CDR3 is TGCAGCGTGCGGGGAATACAGACAGGAGAGGGGAACGAGCAGTACTTC. Its translation: CSVRGIQTGEGNEQYF.

The chain links TRBV11-2 to TRBJ1-2; TRBD1 matches 7 bases. This CDR3 has 13 amino acids. The germline V gene has CDR1 SGHAT and CDR2 FQNNGV. V shed 5 bases, J shed 4 bases, and the junction held 4 bases outside the gene matches. The CDR3 bases are TGTGCCAGCAGCGAGGACAGGTTCTATGGCTACACCTTC. Translated: CASSEDRFYGYTF.

This chain connects TRBV3-1 (or the pseudogene TRBV3-2) to TRBJ2-7; 11 positions agree with TRBD2. Germline V CDR1 and CDR2: LGHDT, YNNKEL (reference sequence). The CDR3 consists of 16 residues. The junction had 5 bases not matched to a gene; V was cut back by 1 base and J by 3 bases. The CDR3 sequence: CASSQAGLAGGYEQYF. The CDR3 DNA is TGTGCCAGCAGCCAAGCCGGGCTAGCGGGGGGCTACGAGCAGTACTTC.

Here the CDR3 reads CASSEASGVADTQYF. CDR3 nucleotide sequence: TGCGCCAGCAGTGAAGCTAGCGGGGTGGCAGATACGCAGTATTTT. The rearrangement uses TRBV10-1 and TRBJ2-3, with TRBD2 matching over 9 bases. Germline loops: CDR1 WNHNN, CDR2 SYGVQD (reference sequence). V shed 3 bases and J 4 bases; nucleotides not matched to a gene: 5. This CDR3 is 15 amino acids long.

This clone was seen just once. This chain uses TRBV19 with TRBJ2-6; no reliable D call. CDR3 length equals 15 residues. Trimming left V 2 bases short and J 0 bases short, with 5 bases between. Germline V gene data show CDR1 as LNHDA and CDR2 as SQIVND (reference sequence). CDR3 sequence reads: CASSIMGSGANVLTF. In nucleotides, the CDR3 is TGTGCCAGTAGTATAATGGGCTCTGGGGCCAACGTCCTGACTTTC.

As DNA, the CDR3 is TGTGCCAGCAGCGGCGGACAGTTCAACTACGAGCAGTACTTC. Translated, it gives CASSGGQFNYEQYF. J is TRBJ2-7 and V is TRBV9; tentative D call: TRBD1 (6 bases). The ends were cut back, 3 bases at V and 3 bases at J, with 13 bases in the middle. The CDR3 loop spans 14 amino acids. Germline CDR1 reads SGDLS; CDR2 reads YYNGEE.

This clone was seen only once. The chain recombines TRBV5-1 with TRBJ2-7; D possibly corresponds to TRBD1 (5 bases). This CDR3 comprises 13 residues. CDR1 is SGHRS and CDR2 is YFSETQ in the germline V gene. Trimming removed 3 bases at V and 7 bases at J, with 14 bases between. The CDR3 loop reads CASSSRQSLEQYF. In DNA, the CDR3 is TGCGCCAGCAGCTCGAGACAGAGCCTGGAGCAGTACTTC.

The rearrangement links TRBV14 to TRBJ2-1; D tentatively fits TRBD1 or TRBD2 (5 bases each). The CDR3 has 16 amino acids. Trimming removed 5 bases from V and 2 bases from J, with 16 bases in between. Germline-derived CDR1 and CDR2 are SGHDN and FVKESK. In DNA form, the CDR3 reads TGTGCCAGCAGCTCCCGTGGGGGTTTTCCCTACAATGAGCAGTTCTTC. Protein: CASSSRGGFPYNEQFF.

The rearrangement uses TRBV12-5 and TRBJ2-1; 8 nucleotides match TRBD2. Trimming removed 6 bases from V and 3 bases from J; junction bases left unmatched: 4. The germline gives CDR1 LGHNT, CDR2 FRNRAP. This CDR3 has 14 residues. The CDR3 coding sequence is TGTGCTAGTGGCCAGGCGGGGGGCTACAATGAGCAGTTCTTC. Its translation: CASGQAGGYNEQFF.

The chain recombines TRBV11-1 with TRBJ1-2; a weak D match, TRBD1 (5 bases). V was clipped by 5 bases and J by 4 bases, with 17 bases between them. From germline, CDR1 is SGHAT and CDR2 FQDESV (reference sequence). The CDR3 contains 15 residues. In DNA form, the CDR3 reads TGTGCCAGCAGCGAACAGGCATCCGGAGCCTATGGCTACACCTTC. Translation: CASSEQASGAYGYTF.

This clone was counted a few times. The chain joins TRBV4-2 to TRBJ2-1, with D possibly TRBD1 on 6 matching bases. Germline values: CDR1 LGHNA, CDR2 YNFKEQ. The V end was cut by 6 bases, the J end by 6 bases, with 15 bases between. The CDR3 is 14 amino acids. The CDR3 loop is CASSPTGNANEQFF. CDR3 nucleotide sequence: TGTGCCAGCAGTCCAACAGGGAATGCCAATGAGCAGTTCTTC.

The V and J genes are TRBV20-1 and TRBJ1-5; D might be TRBD1 (5 bases). The CDR3 extends over 13 amino acids. Germline V gene lookup returns CDR1 DFQATT and CDR2 SNEGSKA (reference sequence). Trimming shortened V by 3 bases and J by 7 bases, and 13 bases separated the two germline ends. DNA for the CDR3: TGCAGTGCTAGTCGGGGCGGATTCCAGCCCCAGCATTTT. Encoded protein: CSASRGGFQPQHF.

V and J are TRBV7-2 and TRBJ2-1; unclear D gene. This CDR3 is 17 amino acids long. The V gene's germline CDR1 is SGHTA and CDR2 FQGNSA. V was trimmed by 1 base and J by 0 bases, leaving 13 bases between them. CDR3 coding DNA: TGTGCCAGCAGCTTAGATCCAGGCTTCAGCTCCTACAATGAGCAGTTCTTC. Its protein is CASSLDPGFSSYNEQFF.

The table lists this clone with a count of one. This sequence joins TRBV5-1 and TRBJ1-1; TRBD1 matches 9 bases. Losses at the gene ends were 5 bases for V and 3 bases for J; bases not matched to a gene: 8. The CDR3 spans 15 residues. Germline CDR1 and CDR2: SGHRS and YFSETQ. The CDR3 here is CASSSGQGLDTEAFF. The CDR3 coding sequence is TGCGCCAGCAGTTCGGGACAGGGTTTGGACACTGAAGCTTTCTTT. The complete variable domain, with remaining parts taken from reference TRBV5-1 and TRBJ1-1, reads KAGVTQTPRYLIKTRGQQVTLSCSPISGHRSVSWYQQTPGQGLQFLFEYFSETQRNKGNFPGRFSGRQFSNSRSEMNVSTLELGDSALYLCASSSGQGLDTEAFFGQGTRLTVV.

V and J are TRBV27 and TRBJ2-7; 8 positions match TRBD2. CDR3 size: 14 residues. The J segment lost 0 bases and the V segment lost 6 bases, leaving 4 bases of the junction unmatched. Germline CDR1 reads MNHEY; CDR2 reads SMNVEV (reference sequence). The CDR3 reads CASSPGGSSYEQYF. DNA for the CDR3: TGTGCCAGCAGCCCGGGGGGGAGCTCCTACGAGCAGTACTTC.

The V call is TRBV19, the J call TRBJ1-2, with a weak D call TRBD1 (6 bases). Germline loops: CDR1 LNHDA, CDR2 SQIVND (reference sequence). V was shortened by 4 bases and J by 6 bases, with 33 bases between the two germline ends. The CDR3 is 20 amino acids. The CDR3 loop is CASSTPSVGGALTLANGYTF. CDR3 sequence (DNA): TGTGCCAGTAGTACCCCCTCGGTGGGGGGGGCGCTAACCCTCGCGAATGGCTACACCTTC.

The chain uses TRBV3-1 (or the pseudogene TRBV3-2) and TRBJ2-1; no definite D call. This CDR3 has 17 amino acids. The germline V and J ends were trimmed by 0 bases and 1 base, with 13 bases remaining between them. Germline values: CDR1 LGHDT, CDR2 YNNKEL (reference sequence). The CDR3 loop reads CASSQDGSSRSYNEQFF. The CDR3 bases are TGTGCCAGCAGCCAAGACGGGTCAAGCCGATCCTACAATGAGCAGTTCTTC.

The chain combines TRBV2 with TRBJ2-1; D is undetermined. V gave up 8 bases and J gave up 4 bases, with 9 bases separating them. Germline assignment: CDR1 SNHLY and CDR2 FYNNEI. The CDR3 is 12 residues long. CDR3 residues: CASADPYNEQFF. The CDR3 coding sequence is TGTGCCAGCGCCGACCCTTACAATGAGCAGTTCTTC. Combining the CDR3 with reference TRBV2 and TRBJ2-1 gives the whole variable domain EPEVTQTPSHQVTQMGQEVILRCVPISNHLYFYWYRQILGQKVEFLVSFYNNEISEKSEIFDDQFSVERPDGSNFTLKIRSTKLEDSAMYFCASADPYNEQFFGPGTRLTVL.

By its share, this clone is medium-sized. The V and J genes are TRBV24-1 and TRBJ1-2; D is unclear. From germline, CDR1 is KGHDR and CDR2 SFDVKD. The CDR3 spans 14 residues. The germline V and J ends were trimmed by 2 bases and 4 bases, with 10 bases remaining between them. CDR3 nucleotides: TGTGCCACCAGTGATTCTAATGGAATCTATGGCTACACCTTC. This gives the protein CATSDSNGIYGYTF.

The chain carries TRBV28 and TRBJ1-1; 7 nucleotides agree with TRBD1. Trimming took 2 bases from V and 11 from J; bases not matched to a gene: 11. There are 14 residues in the CDR3. The germline V gene encodes CDR1 MDHEN and CDR2 SYDVKM. The CDR3 here is CASSLGRTGESAFF. Here the CDR3 DNA reads TGTGCCAGCAGTTTAGGACGGACAGGTGAATCGGCTTTCTTT.